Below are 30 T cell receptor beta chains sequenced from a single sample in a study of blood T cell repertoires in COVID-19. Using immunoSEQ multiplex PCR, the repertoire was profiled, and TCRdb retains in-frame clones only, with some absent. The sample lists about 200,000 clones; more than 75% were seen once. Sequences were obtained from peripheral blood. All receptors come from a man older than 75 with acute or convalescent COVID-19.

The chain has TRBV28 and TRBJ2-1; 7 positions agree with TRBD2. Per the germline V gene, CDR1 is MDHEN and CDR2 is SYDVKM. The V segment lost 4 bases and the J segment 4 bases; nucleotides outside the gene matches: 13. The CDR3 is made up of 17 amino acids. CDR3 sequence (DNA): TGTGCCAGCAGTTCCCTCTATGCTAGCGGACTATACAATGAGCAGTTCTTC. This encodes CASSSLYASGLYNEQFF.

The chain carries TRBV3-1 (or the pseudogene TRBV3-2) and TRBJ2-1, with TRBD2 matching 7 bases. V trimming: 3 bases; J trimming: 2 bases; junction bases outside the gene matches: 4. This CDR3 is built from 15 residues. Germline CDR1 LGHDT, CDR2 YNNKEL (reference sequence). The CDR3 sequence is CASSHKAGPYNEQFF. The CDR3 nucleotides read TGTGCCAGCAGCCATAAAGCGGGACCCTACAATGAGCAGTTCTTC.

The CDR3 DNA sequence: TGTGCCAGCAGTTACGACAGGGGCAATGAAAAACTGTTTTTT. Translating gives CASSYDRGNEKLFF. V gene TRBV6-5 combines with J gene TRBJ1-4, with 8 bases identical to TRBD1. CDR1 is MNHEY, CDR2 SVGAGI, per germline. V shed 2 bases and J 5 bases; nucleotides not matched to a gene: 1. The CDR3 extends over 14 amino acids.

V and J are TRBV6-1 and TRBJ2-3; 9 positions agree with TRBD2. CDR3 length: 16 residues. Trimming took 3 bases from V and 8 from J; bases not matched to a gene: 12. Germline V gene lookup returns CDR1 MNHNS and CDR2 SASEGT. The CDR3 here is CASSDEAGGVLGTQYF. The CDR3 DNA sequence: TGTGCCAGCAGTGACGAAGCGGGGGGAGTACTGGGTACGCAGTATTTT.

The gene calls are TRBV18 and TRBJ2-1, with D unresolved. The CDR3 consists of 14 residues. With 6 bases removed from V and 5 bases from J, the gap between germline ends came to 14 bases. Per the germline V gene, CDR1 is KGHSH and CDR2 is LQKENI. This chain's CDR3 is CASSNTIQHNEQFF. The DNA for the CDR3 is TGTGCCAGCTCGAACACCATACAACACAATGAGCAGTTCTTC.

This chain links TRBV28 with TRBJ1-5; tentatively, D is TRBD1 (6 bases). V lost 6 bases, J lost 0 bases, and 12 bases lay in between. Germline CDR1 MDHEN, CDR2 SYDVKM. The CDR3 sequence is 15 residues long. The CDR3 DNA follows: TGTGCCAGCAGCCAAGGGGGTGGTAGCAATCAGCCCCAGCATTTT. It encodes CASSQGGGSNQPQHF.

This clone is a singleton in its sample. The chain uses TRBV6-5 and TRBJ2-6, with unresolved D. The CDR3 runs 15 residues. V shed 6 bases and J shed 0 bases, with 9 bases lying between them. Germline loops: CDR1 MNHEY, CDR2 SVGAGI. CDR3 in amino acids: CASRLALSGANVLTF. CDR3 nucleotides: TGTGCCAGCAGATTAGCTCTCTCTGGGGCCAACGTCCTGACTTTC.

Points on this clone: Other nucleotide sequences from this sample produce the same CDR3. The CDR3, as DNA: TGTGCCAGCAGCCAGGGGCGCGGGAGCTCCTACAATGAGCAGTTCTTC. It translates to CASSQGRGSSYNEQFF. This chain connects TRBV11-2 to TRBJ2-1; a possible D gene is TRBD2 (7 bases). This CDR3 has 16 residues. Germline V gene data show CDR1 as SGHAT and CDR2 as FQNNGV. The V gene lost 5 bases and the J gene lost 0 bases, with 14 bases spanning the gap. Full variable domain (remainder filled in from reference TRBV11-2 and TRBJ2-1): EAGVAQSPRYKIIEKRQSVAFWCNPISGHATLYWYQQILGQGPKLLIQFQNNGVVDDSQLPKDRFSAERLKGVDSTLKIQPAKLEDSAVYLCASSQGRGSSYNEQFFGPGTRLTVL.

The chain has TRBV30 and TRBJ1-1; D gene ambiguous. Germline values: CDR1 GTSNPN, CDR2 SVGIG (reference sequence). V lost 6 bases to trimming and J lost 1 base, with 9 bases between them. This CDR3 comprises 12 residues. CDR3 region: CACVPKNTEAFF. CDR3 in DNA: TGTGCCTGCGTCCCTAAGAACACTGAAGCTTTCTTT. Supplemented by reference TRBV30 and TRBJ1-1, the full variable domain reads SQTIHQWPATLVQPVGSPLSLECTVEGTSNPNLYWYRQAAGRGLQLLFYSVGIGQISSEVPQNLSASRPQDRQFILSSKKLLLSDSGFYLCACVPKNTEAFFGQGTRLTVV.

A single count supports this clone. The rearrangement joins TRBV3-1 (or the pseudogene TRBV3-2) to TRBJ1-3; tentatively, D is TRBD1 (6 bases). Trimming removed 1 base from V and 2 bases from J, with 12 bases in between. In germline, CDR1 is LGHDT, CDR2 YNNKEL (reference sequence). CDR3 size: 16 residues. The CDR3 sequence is CASSQVPTGPGNTIYF. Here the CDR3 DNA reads TGTGCCAGCAGCCAAGTCCCTACAGGGCCTGGAAACACCATATATTTT.

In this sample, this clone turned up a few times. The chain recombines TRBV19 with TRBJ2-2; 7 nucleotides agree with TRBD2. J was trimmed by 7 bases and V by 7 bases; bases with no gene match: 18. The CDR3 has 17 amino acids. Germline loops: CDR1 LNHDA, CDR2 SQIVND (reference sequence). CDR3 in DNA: TGTGCCAGTATCTTCGGGAGAGGCAGGCCGGGAGGCGGGGAGCTGTTTTTT. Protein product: CASIFGRGRPGGGELFF.

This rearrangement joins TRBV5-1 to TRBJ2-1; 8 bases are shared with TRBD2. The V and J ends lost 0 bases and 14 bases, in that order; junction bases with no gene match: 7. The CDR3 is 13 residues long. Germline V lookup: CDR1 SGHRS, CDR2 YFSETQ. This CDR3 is CASSLGLAGWEFF. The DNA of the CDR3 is TGCGCCAGCAGCTTGGGTTTAGCGGGATGGGAGTTCTTC.

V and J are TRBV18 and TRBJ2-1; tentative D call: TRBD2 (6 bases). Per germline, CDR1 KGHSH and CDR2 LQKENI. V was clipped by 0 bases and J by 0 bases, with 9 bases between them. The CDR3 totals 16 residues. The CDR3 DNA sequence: TGTGCCAGCTCACCACCGGGACTTGGCTCCTACAATGAGCAGTTCTTC. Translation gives CASSPPGLGSYNEQFF.

This chain's CDR3 is CASSIATSGRSYEQYF. DNA of the CDR3: TGCGCCAGCAGCATCGCGACTAGCGGGAGATCCTACGAGCAGTACTTC. V gene TRBV5-1 combines with J gene TRBJ2-7, with 12 bases lining up with TRBD2. Germline V CDR1 and CDR2: SGHRS, YFSETQ. V was pared by 4 bases and J by 1 base, with 6 bases of the junction left unmatched. The CDR3 runs to 16 residues.

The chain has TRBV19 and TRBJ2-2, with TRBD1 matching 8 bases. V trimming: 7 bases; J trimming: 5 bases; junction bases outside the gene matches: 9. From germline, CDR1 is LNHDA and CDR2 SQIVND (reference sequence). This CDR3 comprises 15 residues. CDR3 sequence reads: CASKERTGYTGELFF. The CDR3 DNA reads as TGTGCCAGTAAAGAAAGGACAGGGTATACCGGGGAGCTGTTTTTT.

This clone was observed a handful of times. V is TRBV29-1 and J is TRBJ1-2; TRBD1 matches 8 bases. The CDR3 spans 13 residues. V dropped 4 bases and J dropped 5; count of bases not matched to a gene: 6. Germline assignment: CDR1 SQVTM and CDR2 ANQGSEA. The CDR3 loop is CSVALGQGYGYTF. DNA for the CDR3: TGCAGCGTTGCGCTCGGACAGGGATATGGCTACACCTTC.

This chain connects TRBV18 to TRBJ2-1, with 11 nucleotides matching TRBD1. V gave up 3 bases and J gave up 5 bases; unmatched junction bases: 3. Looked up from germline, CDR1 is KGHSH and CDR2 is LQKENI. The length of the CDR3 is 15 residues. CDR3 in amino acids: CASSPDRGLNNEQFF. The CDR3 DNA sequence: TGTGCCAGCTCACCGGACAGGGGGCTTAACAATGAGCAGTTCTTC.

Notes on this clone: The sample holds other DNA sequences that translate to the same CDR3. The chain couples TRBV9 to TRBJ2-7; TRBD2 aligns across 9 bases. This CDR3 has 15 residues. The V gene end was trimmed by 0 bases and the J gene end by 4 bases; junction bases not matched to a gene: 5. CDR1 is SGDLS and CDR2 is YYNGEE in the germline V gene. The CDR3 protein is CASSVVPSGIYEQYF. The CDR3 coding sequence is TGTGCCAGCAGCGTAGTCCCTAGCGGGATATACGAGCAGTACTTC.

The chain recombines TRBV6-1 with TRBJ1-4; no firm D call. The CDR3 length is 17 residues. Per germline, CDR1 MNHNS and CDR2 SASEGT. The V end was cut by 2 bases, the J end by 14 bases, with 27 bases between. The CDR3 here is CASSENRDRAGMKSLFF. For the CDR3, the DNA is TGTGCCAGCAGTGAAAACCGTGATCGAGCGGGGATGAAAAGCCTGTTTTTT.

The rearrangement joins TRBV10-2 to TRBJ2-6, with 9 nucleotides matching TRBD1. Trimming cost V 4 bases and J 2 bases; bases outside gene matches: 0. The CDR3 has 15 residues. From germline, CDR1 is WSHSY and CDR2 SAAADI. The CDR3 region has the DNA TGCGCCAGCAGTGGACAGGGGGCTGGGGCCAACGTCCTGACTTTC. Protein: CASSGQGAGANVLTF.

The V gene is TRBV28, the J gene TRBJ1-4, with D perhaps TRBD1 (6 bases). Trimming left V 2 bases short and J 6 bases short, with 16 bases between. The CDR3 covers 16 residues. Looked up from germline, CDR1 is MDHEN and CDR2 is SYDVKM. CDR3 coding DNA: TGTGCCAGCAGTTTAGTCAGGGGAGACTACCATGAAAAACTGTTTTTT. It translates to CASSLVRGDYHEKLFF. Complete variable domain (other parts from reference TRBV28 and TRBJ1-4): DVKVTQSSRYLVKRTGEKVFLECVQDMDHENMFWYRQDPGLGLRLIYFSYDVKMKEKGDIPEGYSVSREKKERFSLILESASTNQTSMYLCASSLVRGDYHEKLFFGSGTQLSVL.

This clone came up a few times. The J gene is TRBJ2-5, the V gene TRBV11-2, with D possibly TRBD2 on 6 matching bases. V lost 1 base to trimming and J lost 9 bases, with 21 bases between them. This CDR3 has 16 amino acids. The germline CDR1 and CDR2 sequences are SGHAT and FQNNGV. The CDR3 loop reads CASSLVGQVPWGAQYF. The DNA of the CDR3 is TGTGCCAGCAGCTTAGTTGGCCAGGTACCCTGGGGGGCCCAGTACTTC.

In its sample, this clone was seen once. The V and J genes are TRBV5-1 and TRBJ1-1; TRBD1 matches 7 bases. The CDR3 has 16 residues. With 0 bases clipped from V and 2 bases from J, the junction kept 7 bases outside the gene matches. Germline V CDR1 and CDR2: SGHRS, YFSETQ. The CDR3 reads CASSLVTGSFNTEAFF. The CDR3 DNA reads TGCGCCAGCAGCTTGGTGACAGGGTCGTTCAACACTGAAGCTTTCTTT.

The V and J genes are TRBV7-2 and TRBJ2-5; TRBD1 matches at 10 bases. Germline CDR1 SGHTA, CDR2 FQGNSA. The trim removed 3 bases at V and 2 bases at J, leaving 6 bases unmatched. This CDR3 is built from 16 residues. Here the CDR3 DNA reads TGTGCCAGCAGCTTCAGACAGGGGGCTTTTCAAGAGACCCAGTACTTC. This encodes CASSFRQGAFQETQYF.

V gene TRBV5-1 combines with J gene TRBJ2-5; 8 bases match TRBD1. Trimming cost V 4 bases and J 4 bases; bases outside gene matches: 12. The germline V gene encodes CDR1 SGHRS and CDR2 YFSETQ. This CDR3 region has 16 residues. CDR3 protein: CASSDLGRTGRETQYF. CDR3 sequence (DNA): TGCGCCAGCAGCGACCTTGGTCGGACAGGGAGAGAGACCCAGTACTTC.

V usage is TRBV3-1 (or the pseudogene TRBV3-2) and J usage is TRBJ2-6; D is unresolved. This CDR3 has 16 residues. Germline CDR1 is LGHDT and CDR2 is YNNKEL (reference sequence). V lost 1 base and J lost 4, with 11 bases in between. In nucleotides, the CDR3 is TGTGCCAGCAGCCAAGTGGCCCTCTCCGGGGCCAACGTCCTGACTTTC. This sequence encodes CASSQVALSGANVLTF.

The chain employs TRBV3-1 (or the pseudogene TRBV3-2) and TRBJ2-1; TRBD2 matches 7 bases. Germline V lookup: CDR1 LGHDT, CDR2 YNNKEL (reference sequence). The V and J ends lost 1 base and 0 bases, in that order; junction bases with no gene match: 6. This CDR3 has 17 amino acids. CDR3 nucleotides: TGTGCCAGCAGCCAAGCCAGCGGGACGAGCTCCTACAATGAGCAGTTCTTC. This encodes CASSQASGTSSYNEQFF.

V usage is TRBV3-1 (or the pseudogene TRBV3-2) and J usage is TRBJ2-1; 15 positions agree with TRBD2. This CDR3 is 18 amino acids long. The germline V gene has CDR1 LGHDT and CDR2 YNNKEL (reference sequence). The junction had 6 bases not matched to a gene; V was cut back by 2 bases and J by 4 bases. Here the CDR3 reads CASSQSGTSGRRYNEQFF. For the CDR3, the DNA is TGTGCCAGCAGCCAATCAGGGACTAGCGGGAGGAGGTACAATGAGCAGTTCTTC.

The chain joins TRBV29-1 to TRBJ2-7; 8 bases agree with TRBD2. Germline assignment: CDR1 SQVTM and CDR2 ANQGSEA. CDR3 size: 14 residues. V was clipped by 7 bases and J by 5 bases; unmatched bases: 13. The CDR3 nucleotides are TGCAGCGCCCCTGCGGGACTAGTCTTCGACGAGCAGTACTTC. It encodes CSAPAGLVFDEQYF.

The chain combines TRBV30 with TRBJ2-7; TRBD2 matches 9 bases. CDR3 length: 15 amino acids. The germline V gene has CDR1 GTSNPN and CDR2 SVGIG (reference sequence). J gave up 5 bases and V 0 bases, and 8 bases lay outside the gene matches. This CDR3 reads CAWSVVLAGWDEQYF. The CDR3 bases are TGTGCCTGGAGTGTTGTACTAGCGGGCTGGGACGAGCAGTACTTC.